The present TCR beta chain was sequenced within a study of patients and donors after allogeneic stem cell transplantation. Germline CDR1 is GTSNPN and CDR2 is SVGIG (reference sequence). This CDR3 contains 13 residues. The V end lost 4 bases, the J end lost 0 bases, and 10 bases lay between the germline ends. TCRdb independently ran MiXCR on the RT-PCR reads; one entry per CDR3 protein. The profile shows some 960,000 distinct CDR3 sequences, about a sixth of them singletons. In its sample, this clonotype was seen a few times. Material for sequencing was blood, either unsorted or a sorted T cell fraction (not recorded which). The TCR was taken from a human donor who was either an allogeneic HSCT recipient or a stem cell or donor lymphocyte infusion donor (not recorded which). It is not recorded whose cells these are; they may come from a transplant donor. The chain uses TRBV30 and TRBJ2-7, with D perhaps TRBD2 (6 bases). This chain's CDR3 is CAWTRGSSYEQYF. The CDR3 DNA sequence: TGTGCCTGGACACGGGGGAGCTCCTACGAGCAGTACTTC.